This passage covers 16 T cell receptor beta chains from one sample sequenced in a study of T cells in Graves' hyperthyroidism and ophthalmopathy. What was amplified from RNA transcripts were TCR beta CDR3 regions. Carried out on the TCR CDR3, a first-round RT-PCR used the HTBI primer set. TCRdb re-called the multiplex PCR reads with MiXCR, one entry per CDR3 protein. Counted here are over 700,000 distinct CDR3 sequences, around 38% occurring once; the ten biggest clones make up about 9%. Sequencing used blood. These receptors came from a man between 18 and 35 years old with Graves' hyperthyroidism.

This clonotype turned up a few times. One junction end disagrees with the germline gene, perhaps due to a read error. The rearrangement links TRBV12-5 to TRBJ1-1, with a weak D call TRBD1 (5 bases). CDR1 is LGHNT and CDR2 is FRNRAP in the germline V gene. This CDR3 region has 11 residues. CDR3 sequence (DNA): TGTGCTAGTGGTTTGAGCCCCGGACACCCCTTT. Protein: CASGLSPGHPF.

This clonotype was observed many times. This rearrangement joins TRBV7-9 to TRBJ1-1; D unclear. CDR3 length: 14 residues. V lost 5 bases and J lost 1, with 11 bases in between. Germline CDR1 and CDR2: SEHNR and FQNEAQ (reference sequence). CDR3 DNA: TGTGCCAGCAGCCCAGGACTGAAGAACACTGAAGCTTTCTTT. Translated: CASSPGLKNTEAFF.

The V gene is TRBV7-6, the J gene TRBJ1-1; D is uncertain. CDR3 length: 16 residues. V was pared by 5 bases and J by 5 bases, with 21 bases between. Germline V CDR1 and CDR2: SGHVS, FNYEAQ. In DNA, the CDR3 is TGTGCCAGCAGCGTTGAAGATCCCGGAAAGGCGACTGAAGCTTTCTTT. Translation gives CASSVEDPGKATEAFF.

Of note for this clonotype: One junction end does not reproduce the germline sequence, and a read error may be involved. This sequence joins TRBV5-1 and TRBJ1-6, with D possibly TRBD1 on 5 matching bases. The length of the CDR3 is 16 residues. Germline V CDR1 and CDR2: SGHRS, YFSETQ. This CDR3 reads CASSLSAGEANSPLRF. In nucleotides, the CDR3 is TGCGCCAGCAGCCTATCAGCGGGGGAGGCTAATTCACCCCTCCGCTTT.

About this clonotype itself: The junction does not match germline at one end; this may be a read error. This chain connects TRBV2 to TRBJ1-4; D is possibly TRBD1 (5 bases). Germline V gene sequence: CDR1 SNHLY, CDR2 FYNNEI. The CDR3 spans 15 residues. The CDR3 DNA is TGTGCCAGCAGTGAAGCGCTTCAAGGGGATGACAAACTGTTTTTT. This sequence encodes CASSEALQGDDKLFF.

V and J are TRBV7-9 and TRBJ1-1, with 8 bases lining up with TRBD1. Germline trimming cut 6 bases from V and 4 bases from J; bases unmatched to any gene: 10. Per the germline V gene, CDR1 is SEHNR and CDR2 is FQNEAQ (reference sequence). This CDR3 contains 15 residues. This CDR3 reads CASRHDRGEGTEAFF. The CDR3 nucleotides read TGTGCCAGCAGGCACGACAGGGGCGAGGGCACTGAAGCTTTCTTT.

This clonotype appeared many times. The chain employs TRBV19 and TRBJ2-7; D perhaps matches TRBD1 (5 bases). V lost 5 bases and J lost 1, with 9 bases in between. Germline CDR1 is LNHDA and CDR2 is SQIVND (reference sequence). This CDR3 spans 13 amino acids. The chain's CDR3 is CASSPDTSYEQYF. CDR3 bases: TGTGCCAGTAGTCCGGACACGTCCTACGAGCAGTACTTC. Looking up the rest from reference TRBV19 and TRBJ2-7 gives the full variable domain: DGGITQSPKYLFRKEGQNVTLSCEQNLNHDAMYWYRQDPGQGLRLIYYSQIVNDFQKGDIAEGYSVSREKKESFPLTVTSAQKNPTAFYLCASSPDTSYEQYFGPGTRLTVT.

The table lists this clonotype with many counts. V and J are TRBV2 and TRBJ1-5; a weak D match, TRBD1 (5 bases). This CDR3 contains 14 residues. CDR1 is SNHLY, CDR2 FYNNEI, per germline. Trimming removed 6 bases at V and 1 base at J, with 10 bases between. CDR3 protein: CASRAWGSNQPQHF. DNA of the CDR3: TGTGCCAGCAGGGCCTGGGGGAGCAATCAGCCCCAGCATTTT.

This chain connects TRBV20-1 to TRBJ2-7; 7 bases are shared with TRBD1. Germline CDR1 DFQATT, CDR2 SNEGSKA (reference sequence). The CDR3 length is 11 residues. The V and J ends lost 5 bases and 3 bases, in that order; junction bases with no gene match: 1. Here the CDR3 reads CSAWDSYEQYF. CDR3 sequence (DNA): TGCAGTGCTTGGGACAGCTACGAGCAGTACTTC.

The genes are TRBV6-5 and TRBJ2-7, with D possibly being TRBD1 (5 bases). The length of the CDR3 is 14 residues. Trimming took 0 bases from V and 3 from J, leaving 9 bases between them. Looked up from germline, CDR1 is MNHEY and CDR2 is SVGAGI. CDR3 region: CASSYSSQGYEQYF. CDR3 nucleotide sequence: TGTGCCAGCAGTTACTCGTCTCAGGGCTACGAGCAGTACTTC.

The V and J genes are TRBV4-1 and TRBJ1-5, with D hard to call. This CDR3 spans 15 amino acids. Trimming took 2 bases from V and 2 from J, leaving 10 bases between them. CDR1 MGHRA and CDR2 YSYEKL come from the germline V gene. CDR3 in amino acids: CASSQLVGGNQPQHF. For the CDR3, the DNA is TGCGCCAGCAGCCAATTGGTAGGAGGCAATCAGCCCCAGCATTTT.

In this sample, this clonotype turned up many times. The chain employs TRBV9 and TRBJ2-5, with 7 bases matching TRBD2. The CDR3 totals 14 residues. The ends lost 0 bases at V and 4 bases at J; junction bases unmatched: 3. Germline lookup yields CDR1 SGDLS and CDR2 YYNGEE. The CDR3 DNA follows: TGTGCCAGCAGCGTAGAGGCTAGCGGAGAGACCCAGTACTTC. This gives the protein CASSVEASGETQYF.

This chain uses TRBV2 with TRBJ2-5; the match to TRBD2 covers 7 bases. Unmatched junction bases numbered 11, after V lost 7 bases and J lost 3 bases. Germline CDR1 and CDR2: SNHLY and FYNNEI. The length of the CDR3 is 15 residues. This CDR3 is CASTITTGGKETQYF. The CDR3 DNA reads as TGTGCCAGCACGATCACGACGGGGGGAAAAGAGACCCAGTACTTC.

In the case of this clonotype: Sequence at one end of the junction differs from germline and may be a read error. V and J are TRBV2 and TRBJ1-2; TRBD1 is a possible D gene (6 bases). Germline CDR1 and CDR2: SNHLY and FYNNEI. This CDR3 contains 12 residues. The CDR3 DNA follows: TGTGCCACCAGTGCCGGGACATATGGCTACACCTTC. Translating it yields CATSAGTYGYTF.

This clonotype occurred a few times. The rearrangement links TRBV9 to TRBJ1-1; 7 bases match TRBD1. Germline CDR1 is SGDLS and CDR2 is YYNGEE. The CDR3 sequence is 14 residues long. V was pared by 5 bases and J by 3 bases, with 7 bases of the junction left unmatched. As DNA, the CDR3 is TGTGCCAGCAGACCGGGACAGTTCTACACTGAAGCTTTCTTT. Translation: CASRPGQFYTEAFF.

This clonotype has at least ten counts. The chain recombines TRBV9 with TRBJ1-2; D not resolved. The CDR3 contains 13 residues. Trimming took 3 bases from V and 7 from J, leaving 13 bases between them. The germline CDR1 and CDR2 sequences are SGDLS and YYNGEE. This CDR3 is CASSGTAAGGYTF. CDR3 coding DNA: TGTGCCAGCAGCGGGACGGCCGCAGGTGGCTACACCTTC. Variable domain in full (rest from reference TRBV9 and TRBJ1-2): DSGVTQTPKHLITATGQRVTLRCSPRSGDLSVYWYQQSLDQGLQFLIQYYNGEERAKGNILERFSAQQFPDLHSELNLSSLELGDSALYFCASSGTAAGGYTFGSGTRLTVV.